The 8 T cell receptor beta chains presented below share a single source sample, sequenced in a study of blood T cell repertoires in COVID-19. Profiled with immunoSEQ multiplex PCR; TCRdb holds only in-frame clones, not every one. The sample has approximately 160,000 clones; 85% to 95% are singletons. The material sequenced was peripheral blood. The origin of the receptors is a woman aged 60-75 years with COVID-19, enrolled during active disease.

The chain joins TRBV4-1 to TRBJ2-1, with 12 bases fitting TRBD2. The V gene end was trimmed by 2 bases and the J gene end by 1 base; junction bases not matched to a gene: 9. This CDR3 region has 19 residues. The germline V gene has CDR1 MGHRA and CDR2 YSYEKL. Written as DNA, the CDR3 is TGCGCCAGCAGCCAATCCCCTCTAGCGGGGGGGGGATCCTACAATGAGCAGTTCTTC. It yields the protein CASSQSPLAGGGSYNEQFF.

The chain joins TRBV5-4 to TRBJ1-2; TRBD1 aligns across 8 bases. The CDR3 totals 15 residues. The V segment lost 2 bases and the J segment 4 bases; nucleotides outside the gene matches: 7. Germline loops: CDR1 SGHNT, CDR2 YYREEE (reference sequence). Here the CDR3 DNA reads TGTGCCAGCAGCTTACGGACAGGGTCAGGCTATGGCTACACCTTC. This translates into CASSLRTGSGYGYTF. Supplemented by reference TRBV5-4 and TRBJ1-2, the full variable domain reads ETGVTQSPTHLIKTRGQQVTLRCSSQSGHNTVSWYQQALGQGPQFIFQYYREEENGRGNFPPRFSGLQFPNYSSELNVNALELDDSALYLCASSLRTGSGYGYTFGSGTRLTVV.

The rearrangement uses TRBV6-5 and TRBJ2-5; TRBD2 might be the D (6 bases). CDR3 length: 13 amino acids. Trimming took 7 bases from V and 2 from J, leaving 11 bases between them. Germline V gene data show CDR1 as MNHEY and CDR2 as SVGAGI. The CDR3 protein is CASKKGLQETQYF. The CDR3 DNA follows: TGTGCCAGCAAAAAGGGACTTCAAGAGACCCAGTACTTC.

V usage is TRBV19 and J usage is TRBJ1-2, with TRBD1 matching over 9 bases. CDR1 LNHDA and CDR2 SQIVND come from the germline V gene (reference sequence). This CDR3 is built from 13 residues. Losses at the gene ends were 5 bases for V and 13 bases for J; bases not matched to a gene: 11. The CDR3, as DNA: TGTGCCAGTAGTCCGCGGGGAAGGGACAGGGTCACCTTC. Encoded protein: CASSPRGRDRVTF.

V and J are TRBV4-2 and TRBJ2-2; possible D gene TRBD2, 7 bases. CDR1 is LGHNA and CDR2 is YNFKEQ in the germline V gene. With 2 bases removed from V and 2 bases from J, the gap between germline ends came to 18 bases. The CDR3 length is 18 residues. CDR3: CASSQITGRGLNTGELFF. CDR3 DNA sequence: TGTGCCAGCAGCCAAATTACAGGGAGGGGCCTTAACACCGGGGAGCTGTTTTTT.

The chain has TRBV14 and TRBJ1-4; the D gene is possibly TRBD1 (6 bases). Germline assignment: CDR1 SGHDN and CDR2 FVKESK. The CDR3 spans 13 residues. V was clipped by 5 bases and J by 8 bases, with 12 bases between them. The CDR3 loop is CASSRGGSEKLFF. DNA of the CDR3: TGTGCCAGCAGCAGGGGGGGAAGCGAAAAACTGTTTTTT.

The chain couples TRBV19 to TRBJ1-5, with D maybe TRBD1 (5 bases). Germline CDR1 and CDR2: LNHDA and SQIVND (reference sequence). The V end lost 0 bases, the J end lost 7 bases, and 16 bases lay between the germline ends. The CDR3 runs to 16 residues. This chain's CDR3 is CASSIDGGGVGQPQHF. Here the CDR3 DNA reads TGTGCCAGTAGTATAGATGGGGGAGGGGTTGGGCAGCCCCAGCATTTT. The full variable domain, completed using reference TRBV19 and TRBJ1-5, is DGGITQSPKYLFRKEGQNVTLSCEQNLNHDAMYWYRQDPGQGLRLIYYSQIVNDFQKGDIAEGYSVSREKKESFPLTVTSAQKNPTAFYLCASSIDGGGVGQPQHFGDGTRLSIL.

The CDR3 DNA reads as TGTGCCAGTAGCAGGAGGGGTCAGCCCCAGCATTTT. Protein product: CASSRRGQPQHF. The J gene is TRBJ1-5, the V gene TRBV19, with D tentatively TRBD1 (5 bases). Trimming took 6 bases from V and 6 from J, leaving 9 bases between them. The V gene's germline CDR1 is LNHDA and CDR2 SQIVND (reference sequence). CDR3 length equals 12 residues.